This TCR beta chain was captured in a study of OX40 agonist ivuxolimab in advanced cancers. The CDR3 consists of 15 residues. CDR1 and CDR2 from the germline V gene are SGHVS and FQNEAQ. V gave up 2 bases and J gave up 2 bases, with 12 bases separating them. Patients with a history of autoimmune disease or on systemic immunosuppression were excluded. Assay used: immunoSEQ multiplex PCR; TCRdb lists only in-frame clones, some missing. The sample has some 44,000 clones; about 85% are singletons. As for this clone: What it binds is unknown.

Notes on the study in general: Some of the nonresponding patients also showed low levels of normalized T-cell clonal expansion. Averaging showed that CD8+ T cells had more expanded clones than CD4+ did.

The rearrangement uses TRBV7-8 and TRBJ1-2; D gene uncertain. The receptor was derived from an adult with an advanced solid tumor such as melanoma, head and neck, liver or kidney cancer. Sample: CD4+ or CD8+ T cells sorted from blood, taken in a trial of the OX40 agonist ivuxolimab. CDR3 in amino acids: CASSLTSGGNYGYTF. The CDR3 DNA reads as TGTGCCAGCAGCTTAACGTCGGGCGGAAACTATGGCTACACCTTC.